The rows below give T cell receptor beta chains drawn from one sample of a study of T cells in Graves' hyperthyroidism and ophthalmopathy. TCRdb analysed the multiplex PCR reads with MiXCR anew, one entry per CDR3 protein. The sample lists hundreds of thousands of distinct CDR3 sequences, approximately 15% occurring once. Sequenced input: blood. The source of these receptors is a man aged 18 to 35 with Graves' ophthalmopathy. Both conserved end residues are part of each CDR3. Each record gives: D gene, V gene, clone size, CDR3 length, J gene, CDR3 protein, CDR3 DNA. D genes are given only for firm matches. Some rows mark clone size as missing; the rest say once, few, many or name a class of expanded clone.

TRBD2	TRBV10-1	many	14	TRBJ2-1	CASSELAGGNEQFF	TGCGCCAGCAGTGAACTAGCGGGAGGGAATGAGCAGTTCTTC
TRBD1	TRBV7-6	many	12	TRBJ1-2	CASRPLQGGYTF	TGTGCCAGCAGACCATTACAGGGGGGATACACCTTC
.	TRBV10-3	few	13	TRBJ1-3	CASNGGAGNTIYF	TGTGCCTCAAACGGGGGAGCTGGAAACACCATATATTTT
.	TRBV5-1	many	14	TRBJ1-1	CASSFDSINTEAFF	TGCGCCAGCAGTTTTGACAGCATAAACACTGAAGCTTTCTTT
.	TRBV18	few	15	TRBJ1-2	CASSPSEGAGYGYTF	TGTGCCAGCTCCCCCTCAGAGGGAGCTGGCTATGGCTACACCTTC
TRBD2	TRBV18	many	16	TRBJ2-7	CASSMGTELAVYEQYF	TGTGCCAGCTCAATGGGTACGGAACTAGCGGTCTACGAGCAGTACTTC
TRBD1	TRBV5-1	many	14	TRBJ2-1	CASSYGQGAGEQFF	TGCGCCAGCAGCTACGGACAGGGGGCGGGGGAGCAGTTCTTC
.	TRBV7-8	few	15	TRBJ2-2	CASIPPQGPTGELFF	TGTGCCAGCATCCCGCCCCAGGGACCCACCGGGGAGCTGTTTTTT
.	TRBV11-2	many	16	TRBJ2-7	CASSLLTTGNTYEQYF	TGTGCCAGCAGCTTACTTACTACCGGGAACACCTACGAGCAGTACTTC
.	TRBV6-1	.	15	TRBJ2-1	CASTRMESSYSEQFF	TGTGCCAGCACCCGAATGGAAAGCTCCTACAGTGAGCAGTTCTTC
TRBD2	TRBV7-2	many	15	TRBJ2-7	CASSPPGGAVDEQYF	TGTGCCAGCAGCCCCCCCGGGGGGGCCGTGGACGAGCAGTACTTC
TRBD1	TRBV10-3	few	15	TRBJ2-7	CAITDRQGSSYEQYF	TGTGCCATCACCGATAGACAGGGGTCCTCCTACGAGCAGTACTTC
.	TRBV12-3/TRBV12-4	many	14	TRBJ2-5	CASSLSGWLETQYF	TGTGCCAGCAGTTTATCGGGGTGGCTAGAGACCCAGTACTTC
TRBD1	TRBV7-2	.	15	TRBJ1-5	CASSFQTGGLEPQHF	TGTGCCAGCAGCTTCCAAACAGGGGGCTTAGAGCCCCAGCATTTT